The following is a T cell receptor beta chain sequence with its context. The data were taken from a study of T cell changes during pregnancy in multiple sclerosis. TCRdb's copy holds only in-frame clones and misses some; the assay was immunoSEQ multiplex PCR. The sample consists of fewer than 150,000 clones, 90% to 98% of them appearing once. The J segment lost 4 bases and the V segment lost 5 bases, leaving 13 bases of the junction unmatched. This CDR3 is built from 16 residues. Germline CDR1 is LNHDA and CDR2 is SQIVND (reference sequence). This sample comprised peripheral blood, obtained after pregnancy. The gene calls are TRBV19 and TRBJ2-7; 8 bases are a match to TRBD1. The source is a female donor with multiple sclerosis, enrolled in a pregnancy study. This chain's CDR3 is CASSQAAPGGRYEQYF. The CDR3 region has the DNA TGTGCCAGTAGTCAGGCGGCTCCAGGGGGCCGTTACGAGCAGTACTTC. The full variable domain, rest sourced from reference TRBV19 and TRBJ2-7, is DGGITQSPKYLFRKEGQNVTLSCEQNLNHDAMYWYRQDPGQGLRLIYYSQIVNDFQKGDIAEGYSVSREKKESFPLTVTSAQKNPTAFYLCASSQAAPGGRYEQYFGPGTRLTVT.